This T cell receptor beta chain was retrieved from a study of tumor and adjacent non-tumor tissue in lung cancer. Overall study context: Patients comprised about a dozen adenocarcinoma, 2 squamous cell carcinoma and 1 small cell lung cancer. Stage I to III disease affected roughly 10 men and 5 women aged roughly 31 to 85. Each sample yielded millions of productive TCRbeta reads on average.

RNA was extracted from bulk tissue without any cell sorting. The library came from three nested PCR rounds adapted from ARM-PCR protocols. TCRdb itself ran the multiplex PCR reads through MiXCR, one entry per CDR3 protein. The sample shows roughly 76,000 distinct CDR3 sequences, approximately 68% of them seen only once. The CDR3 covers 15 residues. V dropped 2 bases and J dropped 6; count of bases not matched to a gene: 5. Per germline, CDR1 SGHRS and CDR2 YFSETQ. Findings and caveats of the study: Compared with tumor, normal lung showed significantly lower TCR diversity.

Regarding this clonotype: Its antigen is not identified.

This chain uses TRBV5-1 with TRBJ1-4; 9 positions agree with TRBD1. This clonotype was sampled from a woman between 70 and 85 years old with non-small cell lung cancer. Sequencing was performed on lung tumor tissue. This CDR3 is CASSFRDRVDEKLFF. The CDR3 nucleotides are TGCGCCAGCAGCTTCCGGGACAGGGTGGATGAAAAACTGTTTTTT.